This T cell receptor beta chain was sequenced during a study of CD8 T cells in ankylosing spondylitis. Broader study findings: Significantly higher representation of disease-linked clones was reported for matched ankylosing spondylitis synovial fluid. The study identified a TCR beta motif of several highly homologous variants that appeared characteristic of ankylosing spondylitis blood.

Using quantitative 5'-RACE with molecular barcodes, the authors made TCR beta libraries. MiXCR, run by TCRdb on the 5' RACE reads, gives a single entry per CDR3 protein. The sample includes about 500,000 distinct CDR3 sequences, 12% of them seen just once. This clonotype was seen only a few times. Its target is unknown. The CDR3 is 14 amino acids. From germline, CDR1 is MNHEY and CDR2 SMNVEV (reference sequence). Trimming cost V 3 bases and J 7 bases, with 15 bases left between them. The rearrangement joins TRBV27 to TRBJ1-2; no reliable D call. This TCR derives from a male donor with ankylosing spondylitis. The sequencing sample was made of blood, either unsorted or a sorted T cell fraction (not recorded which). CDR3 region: CASSFTGFSGGYTF. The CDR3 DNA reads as TGTGCCAGCAGTTTTACGGGGTTCTCTGGTGGCTACACCTTC.